This is a list of T cell receptor beta chains from one sample in a study of cytomegalovirus exposure and HLA in healthy donors. The protocol was immunoSEQ multiplex PCR, while the TCRdb copy is restricted to in-frame clones and leaves out a portion. The sample holds about 130,000 clones, approximately 78% seen once. Sequencing was carried out using PBMCs. Every receptor here comes from a woman aged 40 to 50 in good health and CMV-seropositive. Each CDR3 is given with its conserved first and last residue. Each record gives: V gene, J gene, clone size, D gene, CDR3 DNA, CDR3 protein. D genes are given only for firm matches. The listing skips clone size in some rows; elsewhere it reads once, few, many or a size class.

TRBV7-9,TRBJ1-4,-,-,TGTGCCAGCAGCCTAAAAGGGGGAACTAATGAAAAACTGTTTTTT,CASSLKGGTNEKLFF
TRBV9,TRBJ1-5,-,-,TGTGCCAGCAGCGTAGGGTCGCGGAATCAGCCCCAGCATTTT,CASSVGSRNQPQHF
TRBV28,TRBJ1-2,-,TRBD1,TGTGCCACCGGGGGATCTTACGGGACAGGGGTGTACGGCTACACCTTC,CATGGSYGTGVYGYTF
TRBV6-6,TRBJ1-1,-,-,TGTGCCAGCAGTTACTCGTTGCCGTCGGGCACTGAAGCTTTCTTT,CASSYSLPSGTEAFF
TRBV7-9,TRBJ1-5,-,TRBD1,TGTGCCAGCAGCAAGGGACAGGGGGCAGTTCAGCCCCAGCATTTT,CASSKGQGAVQPQHF
TRBV27,TRBJ2-3,-,-,TGTGCCAGCAGTTCAGCAGATACGCAGTATTTT,CASSSADTQYF
TRBV6-5,TRBJ2-3,once,TRBD2,TGTGCCAGCGGACTAGCGGGGGGGCGAGATACGCAGTATTTT,CASGLAGGRDTQYF
TRBV20-1,TRBJ1-1,-,-,TGCAGTGCTTTTGGACAGAGTGAAGCTTTCTTT,CSAFGQSEAFF
TRBV6-6,TRBJ2-7,once,TRBD1,TGTGCCAGCAGGCTAGGACAGGCCGGTCAATACGAGCAGTACTTC,CASRLGQAGQYEQYF
TRBV18,TRBJ1-2,-,-,TGTGCCAGCTCATACCAGGGTAACTCAGACTATGGCTACACCTTC,CASSYQGNSDYGYTF
TRBV18,TRBJ2-7,-,TRBD1,TGTGCCAGCTCTCTCTACCGGGCGGGACAGGGGTCCTACGAGCAGTACTTC,CASSLYRAGQGSYEQYF
TRBV10-2,TRBJ1-1,-,-,TGCGCCAGCAGTATCTTTGGGGCGACTGAAGCTTTCTTT,CASSIFGATEAFF
TRBV28,TRBJ2-1,-,TRBD2,TGTGCCAGCAGTTTAATACGTGGGGGGGGTCAGTTCTTC,CASSLIRGGGQFF
TRBV6-1,TRBJ2-7,-,TRBD1,TGTGCCAGCAGTTCGGGACAGGGATCCTACGAGCAGTACTTC,CASSSGQGSYEQYF
TRBV5-7,TRBJ2-3,-,TRBD2,TGTGCCAGCAGCTTTTTCTCTCTAGCGGGGGGTGTTAGCACAGATACGCAGTATTTT,CASSFFSLAGGVSTDTQYF
TRBV19,TRBJ2-1,-,TRBD1,TGTGCCAGTAGCCTTTACTACAGGGGTGATGAGCAGTTCTTC,CASSLYYRGDEQFF
TRBV5-1,TRBJ1-1,-,TRBD1,TGCGCCAGCAGCTTGGAAGGGACAGCAATGAACACTGAAGCTTTCTTT,CASSLEGTAMNTEAFF
TRBV30,TRBJ2-5,-,TRBD1,TGTGCCTGGAGGTGGACAGGGGTCCAAGAGACCCAGTACTTC,CAWRWTGVQETQYF
TRBV21-1,TRBJ2-3,-,-,TGTGCCAGCAGCAAATTTCCCGGGACTAGCGGGAGGGCCGTACCAGATACGCAGTATTTT,CASSKFPGTSGRAVPDTQYF
TRBV30,TRBJ2-7,few,TRBD1,TGTGCCTGGAGTACTTTTCCGGGACAGTCCTCCTACGAGCAGTACTTC,CAWSTFPGQSSYEQYF
TRBV6-1,TRBJ2-7,-,TRBD2,TGTGCCAGCAGTGAAGGAAATAGGCTAGCGGGCTCCTACGAGCAGTACTTC,CASSEGNRLAGSYEQYF
TRBV4-3,TRBJ2-7,-,-,TGCGCCAGCAGCCAAGAGTCGGGTCAGACCGAGCAGTACTTC,CASSQESGQTEQYF
TRBV6-6,TRBJ2-7,-,-,TGTGCCAGCAGTTACGGTCTTTCGGGGAATGAGGAGCAGTACTTC,CASSYGLSGNEEQYF
TRBV2,TRBJ2-1,-,TRBD1,TGTGCCAGCAGTACAGGACAGGGCCGGGAGCAGTTCTTC,CASSTGQGREQFF
TRBV6-5,TRBJ2-1,-,TRBD1,TGTGCCACTACACCAGGGGGCCGACCCTACAATGAGCAGTTCTTC,CATTPGGRPYNEQFF
TRBV9,TRBJ1-3,once,-,TGTGCCAGCAGCCCCTTTCTGCAACTCTCTGGAAACACCATATATTTT,CASSPFLQLSGNTIYF
TRBV6-1,TRBJ1-2,few,-,TGTGCCAGCAGTGAGATGGGCATCCGGAACTATGGCTACACCTTC,CASSEMGIRNYGYTF
TRBV19,TRBJ2-7,-,TRBD2,TGTGCCAGTAGGCTCGCTAGCGGGAGCCACGAGCAGTACTTC,CASRLASGSHEQYF
TRBV7-8,TRBJ2-7,-,-,TGTGCCAGCAGCTTAGCGGCGGAGTCCTACGAGCAGTACTTC,CASSLAAESYEQYF
TRBV9,TRBJ2-1,-,TRBD2,TGTGCCAGCAGCGTGCCCCGGGGGGTCAACTCCTACAATGAGCAGTTCTTC,CASSVPRGVNSYNEQFF
TRBV5-1,TRBJ2-5,once,-,TGCGCCAGCAGCTTAGAGGCCCGTGGGGAGACCCAGTACTTC,CASSLEARGETQYF
TRBV7-3,TRBJ2-3,few,-,TGTGCCAGCACCAACGGTCTAGGAGATACGCAGTATTTT,CASTNGLGDTQYF
TRBV19,TRBJ1-1,-,-,TGTGCCAGTACTACTTCCTACAGGGACCCTGAAGCTTTCTTT,CASTTSYRDPEAFF
TRBV6-5,TRBJ1-6,-,-,TGTGCCAGCAGATTCCAGGGATCCTATAATTCACCCCTCCACTTT,CASRFQGSYNSPLHF
TRBV7-9,TRBJ2-7,-,TRBD2,TGTGCCAGCAGCCCCAGACTAGCGGGGGCGTCCTACGAGCAGTACTTC,CASSPRLAGASYEQYF
TRBV18,TRBJ1-2,few,-,TGTGCCAGCTCACCCGGGACAAGCTATGGCTACACCTTC,CASSPGTSYGYTF
TRBV19,TRBJ2-3,-,TRBD1,TGTGCCAGTAGGACGCCGGGACAGGGGAGAGGAACGCAGTATTTT,CASRTPGQGRGTQYF
TRBV5-1,TRBJ2-1,-,TRBD2,TGCGCCAGCAGCCACCAAGGACTAGCGGGGGGTTGGGATGAGCAGTTCTTC,CASSHQGLAGGWDEQFF
TRBV7-3,TRBJ1-1,-,-,TGTGCCAGCAGCTTGGAGGGGACCACTGAAGCTTTCTTT,CASSLEGTTEAFF
TRBV5-6,TRBJ2-7,-,TRBD1,TGTGCCAGCAGCTTTGGATCCGGAGACAGGGCCTACGAGCAGTACTTC,CASSFGSGDRAYEQYF
TRBV19,TRBJ1-2,-,TRBD1,TGTGCCAGTAGTATAGAGGGACAGGGGTATGGCTACACCTTC,CASSIEGQGYGYTF
TRBV27,TRBJ2-6,-,-,TGTGCCAGCAGTTTTGGAGGGGCTGGGGCCAACGTCCTGACTTTC,CASSFGGAGANVLTF
TRBV9,TRBJ2-5,-,TRBD2,TGTGCCAGCAGCCCTAGACCGGGACTAGCGGGAGTAGAGACCCAGTACTTC,CASSPRPGLAGVETQYF